This T cell receptor (beta chain) was retrieved from a study of CD8 T cells in ankylosing spondylitis (TCRdb year 2017). As for the study more broadly: The study profiled T cell receptor beta repertoires in healthy donors and ankylosing spondylitis patients to find disease-linked TCR variants. The whole study cohort included 90 to 120 healthy donors and around 25 ankylosing spondylitis patients. Peripheral blood samples were taken, and synovial fluid was additionally collected from ankylosing spondylitis patients. The paper as a whole reports these results and caveats: Significant enrichment of the disease-linked clones was reported in matched synovial fluid samples from ankylosing spondylitis patients. In peripheral blood, the disease-linked clones were found at relatively low frequencies and had a CD8+ phenotype. Some TCR beta motif variants had previously been reported in synovial fluid and blood of reactive arthritis patients, which suggested common disease-initiation mechanisms. A TCR beta motif made up of 7 to 9 highly homologous amino acid variants appeared to be characteristic of blood from ankylosing spondylitis patients.

Sequencing relied on an Illumina HiSeq 2500. Quantitative 5'-RACE with molecular barcodes was used to prepare TCR beta libraries. As for how the authors treated the data: To identify disease-linked TCR variants, a new computational method was used, one built on a probabilistic model of VDJ rearrangement. Using fastp trimming at Q25 and MiXCR clonotype assembly, TCRdb reanalyzed the public sequencing data and kept in-frame beta chains. Entries are consolidated by CDR3 protein sequence, retaining the most common genes and DNA. Here the V and J calls rest on TCRdb's processing, not on the authors' analysis. The sample table lists tens of thousands of distinct CDR3 sequences, around 6.5% of them with a count of one. Approximately 5% of the sample is in the top ten clones. Many counts were recorded for this clonotype. Which antigen it targets is not known. A read error may account for a junction end that differs from germline.

For each ankylosing spondylitis patient, the synovial fluid sample was matched to a blood sample from that same patient. The CDR3 holds 14 amino acids from the cysteine to the phenylalanine. This entry keeps only the CDR3 DNA: 42 bases, framed from base 1. Based on the germline V gene (reference sequence), the CDR1 and CDR2 sequences are SSHAT and FNYEAQ. Sequenced material: synovial fluid, either unsorted or a sorted T cell fraction (not recorded which). This clonotype was obtained from a male donor with ankylosing spondylitis. The chain employs TRBV7-7 and TRBJ2-5, with TRBD2 tentatively as D gene (6 bases match). The CDR3 loop reads CASSPSGRGETQYF. The bases are TGTGCTAGCAGCCCCAGTGGGCGGGGAGAGACCCAGTACTTC.